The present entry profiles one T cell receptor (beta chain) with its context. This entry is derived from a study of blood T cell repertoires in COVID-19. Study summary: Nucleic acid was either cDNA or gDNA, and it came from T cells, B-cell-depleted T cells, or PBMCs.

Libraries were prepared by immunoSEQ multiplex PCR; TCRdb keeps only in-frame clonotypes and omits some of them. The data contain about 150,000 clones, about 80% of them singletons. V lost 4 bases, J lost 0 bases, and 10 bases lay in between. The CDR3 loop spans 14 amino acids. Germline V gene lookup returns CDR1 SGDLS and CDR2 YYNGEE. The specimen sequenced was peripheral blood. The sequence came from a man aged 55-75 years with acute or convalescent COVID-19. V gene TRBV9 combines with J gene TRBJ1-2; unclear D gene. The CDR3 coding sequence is TGTGCCAGCAGCCCAGCAGGTTCTAACTATGGCTACACCTTC. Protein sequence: CASSPAGSNYGYTF.